This TCR beta chain was identified during a study of blood T cells in healthy people across ages (dated by TCRdb to about 2015). Concerning the study at large: In model experiments, template switching captured roughly one uniquely barcoded TCR beta cDNA molecule for every two T cells. Age-related changes in TCR beta repertoire diversity were measured in the study by deep sequencing normalized with unique cDNA molecular identifiers. For two donors (one aged 18 to 29 and one aged 80 or older), the study analyzed two additional independent replicas of 1 million unique cDNA reads from the same blood draw. Donors were grouped into four age groups: young (average 16 years), middle-aged (39), aged (around 60) and long-lived (82). To avoid experimental bias, donors of different ages were distributed randomly across sequencing lanes. The full study reports these points: Observed TCR beta diversity per million T cells fell roughly linearly with age, and a significant reduction was already apparent by age roughly 40. Bulk unsorted PBMC profiling prevented conclusive comparison of naive and antigen-experienced compartments. Compared with the aged group, more naive CD4+ T cells, fewer expanded clones and increased TCR diversity were shown by the long-lived group, suggesting age selection. Because the CMV infection status of the donors was unknown, age-related changes in expanded clonotypes may potentially have been confounded. Estimates of total diversity based on one million sequenced T cells were considered lower bounds and underestimates. The percentage of naive T cells measured by flow cytometry correlated strongly with observed TCR beta diversity.

Donors were a few dozen systemically healthy Caucasian individuals from Russia aged about 6 to 100 years. Approximately 10 milliliters of peripheral blood were collected from each donor into EDTA-treated Vacutainer tubes. Ficoll-Paque density-gradient centrifugation was used to isolate PBMCs, with at least 6.5 million per sample. Total RNA was extracted from PBMCs with Trizol reagent, with at least 5 micrograms obtained per sample. The percentages of naive CD45RAhigh/CD27high T cells were determined by flow cytometry on a PBMC aliquot from every donor. The library was prepared using 5' RACE. Sequencer: Illumina HiSeq 2500. A second roughly 6 to 12 cycle PCR used a sample-barcoded 5' primer and a J-beta primer mix. Each TCR beta cDNA molecule received a unique molecular identifier from a template-switch 5' adaptor carrying 12 random nucleotides. At least 3 million CDR3-containing paired-end reads were obtained from each sample. All of the RNA was converted into first-strand cDNA using the Mint cDNA synthesis kit, with a TRBC-specific oligonucleotide serving as the primer. Following uracil-DNA glycosylase treatment, a first 18-cycle PCR with universal primers M1SS and BC2_uni_R was performed on all cDNA. In the original analysis: Each sample was normalized by randomly selecting 1 million high-quality reads, each carrying a distinct molecular identifier. Instead of being binned into consensus sequences, reads that shared molecular identifiers were thrown out. MiTCR, run with a Q25 quality threshold and the strictest error-elimination algorithm, handled CDR3 identification, clonotype clustering and error correction. A nonparametric unseen species model with Euler transformation was used to estimate a lower bound on total TCR beta diversity. TCRdb applied fastp at Q25 and MiXCR to the public reads, then kept only in-frame beta chains. Every entry covers one CDR3 protein and lists the most common genes and DNA from its rows. The V and J calls follow TCRdb's processing rather than the paper's. A total of some 1.7 million distinct CDR3 sequences appear in this sample, 28% of them only once. 6.5% to 8.5% of the sample lies in the top ten.

This clonotype has only a few counts. Its binding antigen is unknown. No clone much larger than this one lies a single base away; base qualities are absent. CDR1 and CDR2 are read off the germline V gene as MNHNS and SASEGT. Relative to germline, V is missing 7 bases and J is missing 5 bases, with 7 bases of the junction outside any gene match. The CDR3 spans 15 residues, from the cysteine through the phenylalanine. CDR3 DNA only is kept here, 45 bases in frame from base 1. The rearrangement joined TRBV6-1 to TRBJ2-2, and 10 bases in between align with TRBD2. Material for sequencing was blood. This receptor was obtained from a woman in her 30s in good health. The sequenced DNA is TGTGCCAGCACTAGCGGGGGAAGTGGGACCGGGGAGCTGTTTTTT. Its translation reads: CASTSGGSGTGELFF.